The clone carrying this T cell receptor (beta chain) was detected many times. Its specificity is not known. The CDR3 runs to 11 residues. Trimming removed 4 bases at V and 3 bases at J, with 6 bases between. Per the germline V gene, CDR1 is SQVTM and CDR2 is ANQGSEA. The sample is drawn from a study of T cells in Graves' hyperthyroidism and ophthalmopathy. Study results and caveats: Blood also carried most thyroid clonotypes expanded above 0.001.

Orbital computed tomography, thyroid ultrasound, serum thyroxine and TRAb, and clinical symptoms together informed the diagnoses. Fresh peripheral blood, 10 ml, yielded the PBMCs. Amplification of TCR beta CDR3 regions was performed using RNA transcripts as template. The study used the HTBI primer set for a first-round RT-PCR of the TCR CDR3. TCRdb re-analysed the multiplex PCR reads in MiXCR, keeping a single row per CDR3 protein. This sample yields around 400,000 distinct CDR3 sequences, of which 25% are seen a single time; roughly 80% belongs to the top ten. Sequencing used blood. The TCR originated in a man in his fifties or sixties with Graves' hyperthyroidism. The V call is TRBV29-1, the J call TRBJ1-1, with a tentative D call TRBD1 (5 bases). CDR3 protein: CSVAGDTEAFF. Here the CDR3 DNA reads TGCAGCGTTGCGGGGGACACTGAAGCTTTCTTT.